The T cell receptor beta chain under discussion was sequenced for a study of memory CD4+ T cells and cytomegalovirus serostatus. The repertoire was sequenced with immunoSEQ multiplex PCR; TCRdb's copy has only in-frame clones and lacks some. This table has tens of thousands of clones, about 75% appearing once. This CDR3 region has 15 residues. Germline lookup yields CDR1 SNHLY and CDR2 FYNNEI. Trimming left V 7 bases short and J 7 bases short, with 17 bases between. The sort gate was single viable CD3+CD4+CD8-CD45RO+ cells for memory CD4+ T cells. This receptor was taken from an adult in good health and CMV-seronegative. Material: memory CD4+ T cells from blood. The chain has TRBV2 and TRBJ1-6, with D possibly being TRBD1 (6 bases). CDR3 nucleotide sequence: TGTGCCAGCACTGACCGGCTCCAGGGGAATTCACCCCTCCACTTT. Translating gives CASTDRLQGNSPLHF. The whole variable domain, filled in from reference TRBV2 and TRBJ1-6, reads EPEVTQTPSHQVTQMGQEVILRCVPISNHLYFYWYRQILGQKVEFLVSFYNNEISEKSEIFDDQFSVERPDGSNFTLKIRSTKLEDSAMYFCASTDRLQGNSPLHFGNGTRLTVT.